A selection of T cell receptor beta chains follows, all from one sample in a study of shared clonotypes between healthy human individuals. Libraries were prepared by immunoSEQ multiplex PCR; TCRdb keeps only in-frame clonotypes and omits some of them. This table has around 980,000 clones, around three quarters appearing once. Sequences were obtained from memory CD4+ T cells from PBMCs. The receptors were gathered from a man aged 18 to 35 in good health. Some clones in this sample may be carry-over from other donors' samples. The CDR3 runs from the conserved cysteine through the conserved F or W. D genes are given only for firm matches. Size values are once, few and many counts, or a class for expanded clones, and some rows have none.

TRBV18	NA	TRBJ2-2	TRBD1	CASSFTGTGTGELFF	TGTGCCAGCTCCTTTACCGGGACAGGTACCGGGGAGCTGTTTTTT
TRBV28	once	TRBJ2-4	TRBD1	CASTSLGQGLSKNIQYF	TGTGCCAGCACCAGTTTGGGACAGGGGCTTTCCAAAAACATTCAGTACTTC
TRBV27	NA	TRBJ2-5	NA	CASSTNSRGKETQYF	TGTGCCAGCAGTACCAATTCGAGGGGCAAGGAGACCCAGTACTTC
TRBV15	NA	TRBJ2-5	TRBD2	CATRGSSGSHETQYF	TGTGCCACCCGCGGATCTAGCGGGAGCCACGAGACCCAGTACTTC
TRBV28	many	TRBJ2-1	NA	CASIKGDSSYNEQFF	TGTGCCAGCATAAAAGGGGATAGCTCCTACAATGAGCAGTTCTTC
TRBV4-1	few	TRBJ2-2	NA	CASSRGLFGELFF	TGCGCCAGCAGCCGGGGACTGTTCGGGGAGCTGTTTTTT
TRBV15	NA	TRBJ2-5	NA	CATSRGRETQYF	TGTGCCACCAGCAGAGGTCGGGAGACCCAGTACTTC
TRBV9	NA	TRBJ2-7	NA	CASAGTGSYEQYF	TGTGCCAGTGCCGGGACGGGGAGCTACGAGCAGTACTTC
TRBV15	NA	TRBJ2-5	NA	CATSRDLRETQYF	TGTGCCACCAGCAGAGATCTCCGGGAGACCCAGTACTTC
TRBV6-5	NA	TRBJ2-5	NA	CASSYRGAPETQYF	TGTGCCAGCAGTTACCGCGGGGCCCCAGAGACCCAGTACTTC
TRBV2	NA	TRBJ2-7	TRBD1	CASRDRHSPSYEQYF	TGTGCCAGCAGGGACAGGCACTCCCCTTCCTACGAGCAGTACTTC
TRBV5-1	few	TRBJ1-2	NA	CASSSTVNGYTF	TGCGCCAGCAGCTCTACGGTGAATGGCTACACCTTC
TRBV21-1	NA	TRBJ2-2	NA	CASSKSGGTNTGELFF	TGTGCCAGCAGCAAATCAGGCGGGACGAACACCGGGGAGCTGTTTTTT
TRBV7-8	NA	TRBJ2-7	NA	CASSLFTGPTYEQYF	TGTGCCAGCAGCTTATTCACAGGCCCCACCTACGAGCAGTACTTC
TRBV10-1	many	TRBJ1-1	TRBD1	CAVMTGEYTEAFF	TGCGCCGTCATGACAGGGGAGTACACTGAAGCTTTCTTT
TRBV14	NA	TRBJ2-1	NA	CASSQLTTHSRGYEQFF	TGTGCCAGCAGCCAACTGACAACGCACTCTCGGGGTTATGAGCAGTTCTTC
TRBV6-1	NA	TRBJ1-3	NA	CASSGQMWTGNTIYF	TGTGCCAGCAGTGGACAGATGTGGACTGGAAACACCATATATTTT
TRBV2	NA	TRBJ2-1	NA	CASRDFTYNEQFF	TGTGCCAGCAGGGACTTCACCTACAATGAGCAGTTCTTC
TRBV7-3	NA	TRBJ1-3	NA	CASSLTPGNTIYF	TGTGCCAGCAGCTTAACGCCCGGAAACACCATATATTTT
TRBV2	once	TRBJ1-5	NA	CASSEQGMNQPQHF	TGTGCCAGCAGTGAGCAGGGGATGAATCAGCCCCAGCATTTT
TRBV29-1	NA	TRBJ2-7	NA	CSVERWSGLSDEQYF	TGCAGCGTTGAACGGTGGTCAGGGTTATCGGACGAGCAGTACTTC
TRBV6-5	few	TRBJ1-5	TRBD1	CASSAGTGLPQHF	TGTGCCAGCAGTGCCGGGACAGGCCTGCCCCAGCATTTT
TRBV30	NA	TRBJ1-2	NA	CAQIGQYYGGYTF	TGTGCCCAAATAGGACAGTACTACGGGGGCTACACCTTC
TRBV6-1	NA	TRBJ1-2	NA	CASSEVGRNYGYTF	TGTGCCAGCAGTGAAGTGGGTCGTAACTATGGCTACACCTTC
TRBV5-1	NA	TRBJ1-2	NA	CASSAGSGTNYGYTF	TGCGCCAGCAGCGCGGGGAGCGGAACTAACTATGGCTACACCTTC
TRBV29-1	NA	TRBJ2-3	NA	CSAQGSADTQYF	TGCAGCGCACAGGGTTCCGCAGATACGCAGTATTTT
TRBV5-1	NA	TRBJ2-2	NA	CASSSGTTNTGELFF	TGCGCCAGCAGCTCCGGGACGACGAACACCGGGGAGCTGTTTTTT